The rows below give T cell receptor beta chains drawn from one sample of a study of T cells in Graves' hyperthyroidism and ophthalmopathy. TCRdb re-analysed the multiplex PCR reads in MiXCR, keeping a single row per CDR3 protein. Of about 600,000 distinct CDR3 sequences in the sample, around 16% were seen once. The source material was blood. The receptors here all came from a woman between 35 and 50 years old with Graves' ophthalmopathy. Each CDR3 is given with its conserved first and last residue. D genes are given only for firm matches. Clone size is given for some rows only: seen once, a few or many times, or a class if the clone is expanded.

D gene	clone size	J gene	V gene	CDR3 DNA	CDR3 protein
TRBD1	many	TRBJ1-1	TRBV6-5	TGTGCCAGCAGTTACGGTGACAGGGCGAACACTGAAGCTTTCTTT	CASSYGDRANTEAFF
TRBD1	many	TRBJ1-6	TRBV28	TGTGCCAGCAGATTGACAGGGAGAGGTTCACCCCTCCACTTT	CASRLTGRGSPLHF
.	many	TRBJ2-1	TRBV2	TGTGCCAGCAGTGCCCTGACCAAGACCTCCAATGAGCAGTTCTTC	CASSALTKTSNEQFF
.	many	TRBJ2-1	TRBV3-1	TGTGCCAGCAGCCTGCTAAGTCAGAATGAGCAGTTCTTC	CASSLLSQNEQFF
.	.	TRBJ2-7	TRBV20-1	TGCAGTGCTAGAGACGACAAGCACGAGCAGTACTTC	CSARDDKHEQYF
.	many	TRBJ2-7	TRBV11-2	TGTGCCAGCAGCCGCGGGTCCCCCGACGAGCAGTACTTC	CASSRGSPDEQYF
.	.	TRBJ1-2	TRBV7-9	TGTGCCAGCAGCTTAGCCGCTTCAAACTATGGCTACACCTTC	CASSLAASNYGYTF
.	.	TRBJ2-4	TRBV2	TGTGCCAGCAGTGAAGAAGTTCATGCATATATTCAGTACTTC	CASSEEVHAYIQYF
TRBD1	.	TRBJ1-4	TRBV6-2/TRBV6-3	TGTGCCAGCAGTTACACCGGACAGGGGGCGATAGGGTCAACTAATGAAAAACTGTTTTTT	CASSYTGQGAIGSTNEKLFF
.	few	TRBJ2-7	TRBV27	TGTGCCAGCAGTTTATCCGTCGGATCCTCCTACGAGCAGTACTTC	CASSLSVGSSYEQYF
TRBD2	many	TRBJ2-7	TRBV5-1	TGCGCCAGCAGCTCAGCGGGAGCTGGTGACGAGCAGTACTTC	CASSSAGAGDEQYF
.	few	TRBJ2-1	TRBV18	TGTGCCAGCTCACCCCGGGACACGGGTCTGGAGTTCTTC	CASSPRDTGLEFF
.	.	TRBJ1-1	TRBV5-5	TGTGCCAGCAGCTTGGTATATATGAACACTGAAGCTTTCTTT	CASSLVYMNTEAFF
.	many	TRBJ1-1	TRBV6-1	TGTGCCAGCAGTGAACGGGAGAACACTGAAGCTTTCTTT	CASSERENTEAFF
.	many	TRBJ1-1	TRBV5-1	TGCGCCAGCAGCTTGGTGCGGGGAAACACTGAAGCTTTCTTT	CASSLVRGNTEAFF
TRBD2	many	TRBJ2-1	TRBV24-1	TGTGCCACCAGTGATGCGATAGCGGGAGGGCCCAGGAATGAGCAGTTCTTC	CATSDAIAGGPRNEQFF
.	.	TRBJ2-1	TRBV11-2	TGTGCCAGCAGAGTCGGAGGGGACTATGAGCAGTTCTTC	CASRVGGDYEQFF
.	.	TRBJ1-4	TRBV5-1	TGCGCCAGCAGCTTGGCCCCACAGGGAGCGGGGGAAAAACTGTTTTTT	CASSLAPQGAGEKLFF
TRBD2	.	TRBJ2-3	TRBV4-2	TGTGCCAGCAGCCAAGGACTAGCGGGGGCGGCAGGGGCTACAGATACGCAGTATTTT	CASSQGLAGAAGATDTQYF
TRBD2	few	TRBJ2-3	TRBV5-4	TGTGCCAGCAGTGTAAGACTAGCGGGACCCGGAGATACGCAGTATTTT	CASSVRLAGPGDTQYF
.	.	TRBJ1-6	TRBV7-8	TGTGCCAGCAGCTTGCAGAGCCCTAATTCACCCCTCCACTTT	CASSLQSPNSPLHF
TRBD2	few	TRBJ2-3	TRBV20-1	TGCAGTGCTGCCTCGGGACTAGCGGCCACAGATACGCAGTATTTT	CSAASGLAATDTQYF
.	.	TRBJ2-7	TRBV28	TGTGCCAGCAGTTTAAAGGGCAGCCTCGGAATTTACGAGCAGTACTTC	CASSLKGSLGIYEQYF
.	many	TRBJ1-5	TRBV3-1	TGTGCCAGCAGCCAAGATAATAGCAATCAGCCCCAGCATTTT	CASSQDNSNQPQHF
.	many	TRBJ1-6	TRBV11-3	TGTGCCAGCATCCTCCGTTGGGGCAGACATTCACCCCTCCACTTT	CASILRWGRHSPLHF
TRBD2	many	TRBJ2-3	TRBV5-1	TGCGCCAGCAGCTTGGATCCTAGCGGACTCACAGATACGCAGTATTTT	CASSLDPSGLTDTQYF
TRBD2	.	TRBJ2-3	TRBV20-1	TGCAGTGCTAGAGGGCAGGCACTTAGGACTAGCGGGTGGGGAGATACGCAGTATTTT	CSARGQALRTSGWGDTQYF
TRBD1	many	TRBJ1-1	TRBV5-1	TGCGCCAGCAGCATTAGACAGGGGGGTATCGAGAACACTGAAGCTTTCTTT	CASSIRQGGIENTEAFF
.	many	TRBJ2-5	TRBV20-1	TGCAGTGCTTGGGACATAACAAAGAAGACCCAGTACTTC	CSAWDITKKTQYF
TRBD1	.	TRBJ1-1	TRBV28	TGTGCCAGCCTACCCGGACAGGAAAGAGAAGCTTTCTTT	CASLPGQEREAFF